One and the same sample provided the 13 T cell receptor beta chains below, sequenced in a study of blood T cell repertoires in COVID-19. Assay: immunoSEQ multiplex PCR; the TCRdb copy retains only in-frame clones and omits some. Of around 110,000 clones detected, approximately 90% appear once; the ten largest clones hold less than 2%. Sequenced sample: peripheral blood. The receptors here all came from a human donor with active COVID-19. The donor label of this sample is uncertain.

The V call is TRBV12-3 or TRBV12-4, the J call TRBJ1-1; tentatively, D is TRBD1 (6 bases). Trimming pared 6 bases from V and 4 bases from J, leaving 12 bases between. The CDR3 runs to 13 residues. The CDR3 DNA is TGTGCCAGCAGGACAGGCTTGAGCACTGAAGCTTTCTTT. Amino acid sequence: CASRTGLSTEAFF.

The chain carries TRBV5-1 and TRBJ1-4; 7 nucleotides match TRBD1. Germline CDR1 is SGHRS and CDR2 is YFSETQ. Trimming cost V 3 bases and J 5 bases; bases outside gene matches: 4. CDR3 length: 14 residues. The CDR3 nucleotides read TGCGCCAGCAGCTCGACAGGGTGGAATGAAAAACTGTTTTTT. This codes for CASSSTGWNEKLFF.

This CDR3 is CASNNRGGDEKLFF. The CDR3 bases are TGTGCCAGCAATAACAGGGGCGGTGATGAAAAACTGTTTTTT. This chain connects TRBV6-5 to TRBJ1-4, with TRBD1 matching over 7 bases. The CDR3 sequence is 14 residues long. Germline CDR1 and CDR2: MNHEY and SVGAGI. V lost 7 bases, J lost 6 bases, and 8 bases stayed unmatched.

The chain recombines TRBV15 with TRBJ1-5; no firm D call. The CDR3 spans 14 residues. Trimming removed 3 bases from V and 4 bases from J, with 10 bases in between. Germline V gene data show CDR1 as LNHNV and CDR2 as YYDKDF (reference sequence). CDR3 DNA: TGTGCCACCAGCAGGGCCCGGGGAAATCAGCCCCAGCATTTT. It specifies CATSRARGNQPQHF.

The chain recombines TRBV19 with TRBJ1-5; D perhaps matches TRBD1 (6 bases). The V end lost 5 bases, the J end lost 1 base, and 15 bases lay between the germline ends. The CDR3 consists of 16 residues. Per the germline V gene, CDR1 is LNHDA and CDR2 is SQIVND (reference sequence). The CDR3 loop is CASSPTNTGSNQPQHF. In nucleotides, the CDR3 is TGTGCCAGTAGTCCAACCAACACAGGGAGCAATCAGCCCCAGCATTTT.

The CDR3 sequence: CASSDWTSNEKLFF. The DNA of the CDR3 is TGTGCCAGCAGTGATTGGACATCTAATGAAAAACTGTTTTTT. The rearrangement joins TRBV6-1 to TRBJ1-4; maybe TRBD1 (5 bases). The V end lost 3 bases, the J end lost 3 bases, and 8 bases lay between the germline ends. Germline CDR1 is MNHNS and CDR2 is SASEGT. The CDR3 has 14 residues.

This clone was seen once. The V call is TRBV21-1, the J call TRBJ2-3; the DNA was not compared with TRBD1, the D call given in the table. TRBV21-1 is flagged as a pseudogene. This CDR3 is 16 amino acids long. Here the CDR3 reads CASSNRDRRSTDTQYF. The CDR3, as DNA: TGTGCCAGCAGCAACCGGGACAGGAGAAGCACAGATACGCAGTATTTT.

This chain connects TRBV3-1 (or the pseudogene TRBV3-2) to TRBJ2-5, with 9 bases that match TRBD1. CDR3 length: 16 residues. CDR1 LGHDT and CDR2 YNNKEL come from the germline V gene (reference sequence). Trimming took 0 bases from V and 3 from J; bases not matched to a gene: 5. The CDR3 region is CASSQDVGTGKETQYF. DNA of the CDR3: TGTGCCAGCAGCCAAGATGTTGGGACAGGGAAAGAGACCCAGTACTTC.

The rearrangement joins TRBV6-2 or TRBV6-3 to TRBJ2-1; 7 bases agree with TRBD2. J lost 8 bases, V lost 4 bases, and 8 bases had no gene match. The germline CDR1 and CDR2 sequences are MNHEY and SVGEGT. The CDR3 has 14 residues. CDR3 DNA: TGTGCCAGCAGTTTGATGACTAGCCGCGATGAGCAGTTCTTC. It yields the protein CASSLMTSRDEQFF.

The rearrangement uses TRBV29-1 and TRBJ2-3; D is unresolved. V was trimmed by 5 bases and J by 2 bases, leaving 8 bases between them. Germline values: CDR1 SQVTM, CDR2 ANQGSEA. The CDR3 contains 12 residues. The CDR3 DNA is TGCAGCGTTTACGAGAACACAGATACGCAGTATTTT. Protein sequence: CSVYENTDTQYF.

This CDR3 reads CASSLDPTGVNTEAFF. In nucleotides, the CDR3 is TGCGCCAGCAGCCTGGACCCCACAGGGGTGAACACTGAAGCTTTCTTT. The chain combines TRBV5-1 with TRBJ1-1, with 7 bases identical to TRBD1. V was pared by 4 bases and J by 0 bases, with 9 bases of the junction left unmatched. CDR3 size: 16 residues. In germline, CDR1 is SGHRS, CDR2 YFSETQ.

The rearrangement uses TRBV6-2 or TRBV6-3 and TRBJ2-5; D possibly corresponds to TRBD2 (6 bases). The CDR3 spans 14 residues. Germline V gene data show CDR1 as MNHEY and CDR2 as SVGEGT. The V and J ends lost 3 bases and 1 base respectively, with 9 bases between them. CDR3: CASSYRLGQETQYF. DNA for the CDR3: TGTGCCAGCAGTTATCGACTAGGCCAAGAGACCCAGTACTTC.

This clone was seen just once. This rearrangement joins TRBV13 to TRBJ2-7; D is perhaps TRBD1 (6 bases). CDR1 and CDR2 (germline): PRHDT, FYEKMQ (reference sequence). The CDR3 totals 15 residues. V gave up 6 bases and J gave up 0 bases, with 15 bases separating them. The CDR3 sequence is CASSQLDRSSYEQYF. The CDR3 nucleotides read TGTGCCAGCAGTCAACTAGACAGGAGCTCCTACGAGCAGTACTTC.